This T cell receptor (beta chain) was retrieved from a study of cytomegalovirus exposure and HLA in healthy donors listed by TCRdb under 2017. Context from the whole study: According to an earlier analysis of several hundred of the donors, about 170 million T cells yielded 95 million to 140 million unique TCR beta sequences and 276 Gb of sequence data. About 300 gigabases of sequencing data and 70 million to 100 million unique TCR sequences were included in an early release covering roughly 700 HLA-typed donors. Of the approximately 400 genotyped donors, 81% were placed in the genetic ancestry cluster associated with self-reported Caucasian donors. The study was designed to test whether signatures of past pathogen exposure could be identified by cataloging public T cell receptors. The study used immunosequencing to profile the T cell repertoires of 666 subjects and linked those repertoires to cytomegalovirus serostatus. Along with the roughly 700-subject first cohort, a separate validation cohort of around 120 different subjects was used. To predict cytomegalovirus infection status, the study brought together high-throughput TCR immunosequencing, statistical association of individual TCRs with disease status, and machine learning. To study patterns of TCR occurrence, a later analysis re-analyzed previously published TCR beta repertoires from around 670 donors and added high-resolution HLA genotyping. The later analysis used no new phenotypic data to find candidate immune exposures, relying instead on TCR beta sequences and their occurrence across donors. An earlier analysis of about 620 of the donors applied high-throughput TCR beta sequencing to assess whether each TCR beta V gene segment acted as functional or pseudogenic. Donor age, sex, ethnicity and CMV serostatus were compiled alongside the repertoire data. A later genetic analysis used genome-wide SNP genotypes for about three fifths of the 666 donors, treating that subset as a discovery cohort. All discovery cohort repertoires had been generated using a single sequencing platform. HLA typing covered class I and class II loci at four-digit resolution. Typing coverage varied by locus: about 629-640 donors for A, B, C, DRB1 and DQB1; roughly 510 for DQA1; more than 600 for DPA1; around 450 for DPB1. Five DR-DQ haplotypes were handled as single units for association and clustering, since linkage in the cohort was strong. Among approximately 370 genotyped donors of the cohort, an average of around 240,000 unique TCR beta nucleotide sequences was sequenced per donor, of which 15% to 20% were non-productive.

Receptor libraries were prepared by the immunoSEQ multiplex PCR assay. The multiplex PCR relied on a mix of 60 forward primers for TCR Vbeta segments and 13 reverse primers for TCR Jbeta segments. Amplification of the CDR3 region of rearranged TCR beta genes was performed with a multiplex PCR assay on genomic DNA. On the Illumina HiSeq System, the amplified TCR beta libraries were sequenced as 87-base-pair reads. Under the source paper's analysis protocol: A later analysis counted about 80 million unique TCR beta chains across the 640 or so repertoires, and around 9.9 million of these chains were shared by at least two donors. A nearest-neighbor algorithm error-corrected the raw reads and collapsed the reads into unique sequences, merging closely related sequences to remove PCR and sequencing errors. CDR3 sequences were aligned to IMGT reference sequences to assign V, D and J gene segments. For a sequence to be retained, a match of at least six nucleotides to both a V gene segment and a J gene segment was required. Rearrangements were classified as productive when the CDR3 lacked stop codons and remained in frame with V and J, and all other rearrangements were classified as non-productive. Following IMGT convention, CDR3 was defined as the stretch from the second conserved V-encoded cysteine up to the conserved J-encoded phenylalanine. Sequences without an unambiguous match to a single V gene segment were excluded from the earlier analysis of a few hundred of the donors. An earlier analysis of about 600 of the donors called V segments functional above 56.7% productive rearrangements and segregating when the between-donor standard deviation exceeded 5%. A statistical classification framework was built to diagnose cytomegalovirus status from the catalog of TCR beta chain sequences. A later analysis assigned V and J genes by comparing TCR nucleotide sequences with IMGT/GENE-DB human TR gene sequences. Using the TCRdist pipeline, a later analysis assigned CDR3 sequences along with most-parsimonious VDJ recombination scenarios. A later analysis defined each TCR beta chain by its CDR3 amino acid sequence plus V-gene family, and excluded reads lacking a unique V-gene family. In a later analysis, 500 to 700 highly shared, low-generation-probability nucleotide sequences were removed to address suspected cross-contamination and a sequencing artifact. In a later analysis, a clonal expansion index for each public chain was calculated from normalized within-repertoire ranks of inferred template counts. Generation probabilities in a later analysis came from a VDJ recombination model fitted to out-of-frame rearrangements, and those results were checked against IGoR. Hypergeometric tests were used in a later analysis to score TCR-TCR, TCR-HLA and TCR-CMV co-occurrence, with a repertoire-size bias correction applied to the TCR pairs. False discovery rates were estimated in a later analysis by permuting HLA or CMV assignments 20 times. In a later analysis, co-occurring TCRs were grouped using DBSCAN, and TCRdist sequence similarity was added for clustering within HLA-allele-positive subsets. Repertoires with fewer than 30,000 or more than 120,000 public chains, plus five repertoires with anomalous nucleotide sharing, were excluded from co-occurrence clustering. TCRdb obtained this table from immuneACCESS and retained in-frame rearrangements with V and J assigned. These tables miss some clones; where compared with another copy, unresolved V genes account for less than half of the shortfall, and the remainder is unexplained. V and J calls and clone size are as listed in that table; D and trimming were resolved from the DNA. For this sample the table gives approximately 140,000 clones, of which over 80% were detected only once. Together, the top ten hold roughly 1.1% of the sample.

Concerning this clone: Its specific antigen is unknown. Per-nucleotide qualities are absent, and no much larger clonotype sits a single base away.

Study-wide findings and limitations: Only TCR beta chains were sequenced in this cohort, and the absence of alpha or paired-chain data limited detectable features. In the study, approximately 160 TCR beta chains were listed as associated with cytomegalovirus. In an earlier analysis of more than 450 of the donors, most TCR beta V segments were observed in productive rearrangements about 90% or about 30% of the time, broadly matching IMGT annotations. A later analysis associated 15,000 to 20,000 TCR beta sequences with specific HLA alleles at a false discovery rate of 0.05. The authors suggested that the approach could potentially be generalized to other disease states and immunological phenotypes. A later analysis found that most CMV-associated TCR beta chains appeared HLA-restricted, with HLA associations seemingly driven largely by CMV exposure. A later analysis found that TCR association rates varied across HLA loci, with DRB1 alleles showing the most associated TCRs and HLA-C alleles the fewest. In vitro tests confirmed that a few of the cytomegalovirus-associated TCR beta chains recognize cytomegalovirus antigens. Across donors, most TCR sequences were observed very rarely, whereas some public TCRs were present in many individuals. In a later analysis, several top co-occurrence clusters were reported to appear linked to parvovirus B19, influenza, CMV and Epstein-Barr virus. In a later genetic analysis, fewer N-insertions in productive TCRs were reported among donors in an Asian-associated ancestry cluster than the roughly 700-donor mean. A cluster of highly shared sequence variants was judged likely to be a technical artifact of the sequencing pipeline. Sequencing depth was assumed to be roughly uniform across donors in the presence/absence analyses, though that assumption may not hold. The classifier was reported to diagnose cytomegalovirus status with high specificity and sensitivity in both the original cohort and the validation cohort. CMV serostatus was the only immune exposure information available for the cohort. A further reported finding was that TCR beta sequences accurately predicted the HLA-A and HLA-B alleles for most subjects in the first cohort. Because HLA typing was missing for some donors at each locus, association tests included only the typed subset. V-gene and J-gene trimming of TCR beta chains was associated with a missense DCLRE1C variant in a later genetic analysis, and the association was replicated in an independent cohort. When HLA alleles, especially DR and DQ, strongly co-occurred, attributing TCR associations to individual alleles was difficult. In a later analysis, HLA-associated TCR beta chains showed more clonal expansion and lower generation probabilities than non-associated chains that were equally common. Linkage disequilibrium might explain the correlated functional status among segregating V segments, but an unknown experimental factor could not be ruled out. Seventeen rarely observed V segments, including chromosome 9 orphons, were excluded from the earlier analysis of about 500 of the donors because counts were too low.

The cohort consisted of some 670 healthy bone marrow donors. All cohort members were sampled while nominally healthy, although unrecorded immune exposures were likely present. The donor was CMV seronegative and was included in the group of around 320 seronegative cohort members. A peripheral blood sample was provided by each donor, and peripheral blood mononuclear cells were used for TCR beta sequencing. The Qiagen DNeasy Blood Extraction Kit was used to extract genomic DNA from the blood cell samples. Sequenced sample: PBMCs. The receptor's source is a boy under 18 in good health and CMV-seronegative.

The nucleotide sequence is given as TGCGCCAGCAGCCCTCCGGACAGCACCTTAGATACGCAGTATTTT. It specifies CASSPPDSTLDTQYF. Recombination joined TRBV5-1 with TRBJ2-3; TRBD1 is possibly the D segment (6 matching bases). The V and J ends are trimmed by 4 bases and 5 bases, leaving 17 bases between them. Including cysteine and phenylalanine, the CDR3 has 15 amino acids. The DNA shown is the 45-base CDR3, in frame from base 1. Via the germline V gene, CDR1 is SGHRS and CDR2 YFSETQ.